The clone carrying this TCR beta chain was seen a handful of times. Its antigen is as yet unknown. This record comes from a study of OX40 agonist ivuxolimab in advanced cancers. On the study more broadly: Head and neck, renal cell, melanoma or hepatocellular carcinoma were the cancers that dose-escalation patients had.

Points from the study as a whole: The specificity for antigen of the expanded peripheral T cells was not determined.

Method: immunoSEQ multiplex PCR; TCRdb's copy keeps in-frame clones and lacks some. In the table there are tens of thousands of clones, roughly 80% of which are singletons. Source: CD4+ or CD8+ T cells sorted from blood, taken in a trial of the OX40 agonist ivuxolimab. This TCR was recovered from an adult with an advanced solid tumor such as melanoma, head and neck, liver or kidney cancer.

CDR3 nucleotides: TGTGCCAGCAGTGAGCTGACAGGGGGCGAGGAGACCCAGTACTTC. It is translated as CASSELTGGEETQYF. V and J are TRBV28 and TRBJ2-5; 10 nucleotides agree with TRBD1. From germline, CDR1 is MDHEN and CDR2 SYDVKM. J lost 5 bases, V lost 5 bases, and 8 bases had no gene match. This CDR3 spans 15 amino acids.